The sample holds many counts of the clone carrying this T cell receptor beta chain. Its antigen is undetermined. These data belong to a study of neurological immune-mediated disorders. The study, taken as a whole, reports: Patients with HTLV-1-associated myelopathy showed the most TCR clonal expansion. Those with multiple sclerosis showed the least, falling below healthy controls. TCR-beta repertoires seemed private in all groups, with no expanded CDR3 amino acid sequences shared.

Looked up from germline, CDR1 is SGDLS and CDR2 is YYNGEE. There are 16 residues in the CDR3. The J segment lost 7 bases and the V segment lost 0 bases, leaving 10 bases of the junction unmatched. Sorted libraries used some 1 million CD4+ or CD8+ T cells. The authors made cDNA by 5'RACE with 10-nucleotide random UMIs. Each CDR3 protein is one row after TCRdb ran MiXCR on the 5' RACE reads. This table holds 15,000 to 20,000 distinct CDR3 sequences, around 11% found once. J is TRBJ2-1 and V is TRBV9; 7 bases match TRBD2. Sequencing input: CD8+ T cells from blood. The source of this sequence is a woman aged 50 to 60 in good health. The CDR3 DNA follows: TGTGCCAGCAGCGTAGGCGGGAGTCTAAGTGGTAATGAGCAGTTCTTC. It specifies CASSVGGSLSGNEQFF. The full variable domain, completed using reference TRBV9 and TRBJ2-1, is DSGVTQTPKHLITATGQRVTLRCSPRSGDLSVYWYQQSLDQGLQFLIQYYNGEERAKGNILERFSAQQFPDLHSELNLSSLELGDSALYFCASSVGGSLSGNEQFFGPGTRLTVL.